The rows below give T cell receptor beta chains drawn from one sample of a study of memory CD4+ T cells and cytomegalovirus serostatus. Clones were sequenced by immunoSEQ multiplex PCR, and TCRdb holds only the in-frame ones, with some missing. The data contain around 84,000 clones, 80% of them seen just once; the ten biggest clones take up around 0.78%. Sequenced: memory CD4+ T cells from blood. These receptors all stem from an adult in good health and CMV-seronegative. The CDR3 runs from the conserved cysteine through the conserved F or W. The size of a clone is reported for some rows only, either as once, few or many, or as a class for expanded clones.

-,TRBV6-6,CASTDGLAGNNEQFF
once,TRBV28,CAIRGSSGNTIYF
-,TRBV6-1,CASWSSGGVQNEQFF
-,TRBV5-1,CASSGGSSMGETQYF
-,TRBV11-2,CASKSLVPYGNTIYF
-,TRBV15,CATSREFATGELFF
-,TRBV2,CASRGTVVSNQPQHF
-,TRBV9,CASSVGFEHATQYF
-,TRBV6-5,CASSYGPGNEKLFF
-,TRBV10-3,CASSPGSQPQHF
-,TRBV7-3,CASSLTLGGPGSSYEQYF
-,TRBV5-4,CASSGDSYEQYF
-,TRBV28,CASRRQGDIYEQYF
-,TRBV11-3,CASSVNRVSPLHF
-,TRBV9,CASSALTGAYNEQFF
-,TRBV10-3,CAIKEEETQYF
-,TRBV5-4,CASSLETGTQYF
-,TRBV6-6,CASSSLGASFYGYTF
-,TRBV7-9,CASSLRSPGETQYF
-,TRBV18,CASSPPSRGGTEAFF
-,TRBV5-1,CASSSGQGSNTGELFF
once,TRBV19,CASSKAVARTAISGNTIYF
-,TRBV5-6,CASSLAFQRGTTDTQYF
-,TRBV2,CASQREGPSAEAFF
few,TRBV2,CASEGQWNEAFF
-,TRBV19,CASSIDEGTGTPNTQYF